This T cell receptor (beta chain) is from a study of cytomegalovirus exposure and HLA in healthy donors. Regarding this clone: The junction departs from germline at one end; a sequencing error may be responsible.

Germline CDR1 SGHRS, CDR2 YFSETQ. The CDR3 has 15 residues. PCR primers comprised 60 Vbeta and 13 Jbeta primers. The repertoire was sequenced with immunoSEQ multiplex PCR; TCRdb's copy has only in-frame clones and lacks some. The sample lists roughly 170,000 clones, roughly 80% occurring once. This clonotype originated in a man aged 18 to 30 in good health and CMV-seronegative. This rearrangement joins TRBV5-1 to TRBJ1-2, with D perhaps TRBD1 (5 bases). Specimen: PBMCs. CDR3 bases: TGCGCCAGCAGCTTAGGAGGGGCCAAGTCCTATGACTACACCTTC. Translating gives CASSLGGAKSYDYTF.